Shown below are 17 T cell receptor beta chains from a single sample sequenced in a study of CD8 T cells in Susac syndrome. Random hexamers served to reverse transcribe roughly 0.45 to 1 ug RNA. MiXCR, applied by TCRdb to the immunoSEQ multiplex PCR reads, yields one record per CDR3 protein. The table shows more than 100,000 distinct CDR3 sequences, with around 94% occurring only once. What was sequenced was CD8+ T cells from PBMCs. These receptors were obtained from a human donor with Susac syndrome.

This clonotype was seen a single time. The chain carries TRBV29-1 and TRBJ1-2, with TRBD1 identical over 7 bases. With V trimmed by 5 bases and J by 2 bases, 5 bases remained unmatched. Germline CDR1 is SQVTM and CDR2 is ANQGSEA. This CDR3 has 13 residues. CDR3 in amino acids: CSVNPTGNYGYTF. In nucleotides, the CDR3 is TGCAGCGTTAACCCGACAGGGAACTATGGCTACACCTTC.

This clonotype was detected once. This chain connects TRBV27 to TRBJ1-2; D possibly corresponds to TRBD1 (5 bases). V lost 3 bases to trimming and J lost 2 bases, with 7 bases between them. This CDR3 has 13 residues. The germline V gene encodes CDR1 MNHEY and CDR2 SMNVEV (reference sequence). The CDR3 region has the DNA TGTGCCAGCAGTTTCAGGGACAACTATGGCTACACCTTC. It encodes CASSFRDNYGYTF.

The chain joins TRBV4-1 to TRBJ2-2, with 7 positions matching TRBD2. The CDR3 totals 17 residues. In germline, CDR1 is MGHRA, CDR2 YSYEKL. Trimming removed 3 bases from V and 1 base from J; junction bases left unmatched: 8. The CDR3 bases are TGCGCCAGCAGCCACCCGGGGGGAGGAATGAACACCGGGGAGCTGTTTTTT. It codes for CASSHPGGGMNTGELFF.

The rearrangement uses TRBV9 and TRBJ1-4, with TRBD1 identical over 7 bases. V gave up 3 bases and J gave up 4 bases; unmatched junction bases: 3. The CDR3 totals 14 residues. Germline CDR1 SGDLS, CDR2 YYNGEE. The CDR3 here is CASSAGQYNEKLFF. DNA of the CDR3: TGTGCCAGCAGCGCGGGACAGTATAATGAAAAACTGTTTTTT.

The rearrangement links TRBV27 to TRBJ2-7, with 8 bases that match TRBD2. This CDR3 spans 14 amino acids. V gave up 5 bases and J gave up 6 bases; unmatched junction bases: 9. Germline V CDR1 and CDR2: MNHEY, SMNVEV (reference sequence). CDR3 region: CASSPPGGGLEQYF. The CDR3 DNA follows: TGTGCCAGCAGTCCACCTGGCGGGGGGCTCGAGCAGTACTTC.

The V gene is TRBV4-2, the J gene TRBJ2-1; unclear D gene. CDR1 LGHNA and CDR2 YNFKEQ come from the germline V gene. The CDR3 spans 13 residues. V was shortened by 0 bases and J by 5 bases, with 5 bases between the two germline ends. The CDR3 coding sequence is TGTGCCAGCAGCCAAGAGTTGCACAATGAGCAGTTCTTC. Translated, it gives CASSQELHNEQFF.

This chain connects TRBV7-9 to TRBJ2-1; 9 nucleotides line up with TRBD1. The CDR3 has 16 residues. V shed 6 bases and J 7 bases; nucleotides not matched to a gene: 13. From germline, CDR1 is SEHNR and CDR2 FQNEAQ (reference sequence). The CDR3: CASRIRRDRESNEQFF. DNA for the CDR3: TGTGCCAGCAGAATCCGCCGGGACAGGGAATCGAATGAGCAGTTCTTC.

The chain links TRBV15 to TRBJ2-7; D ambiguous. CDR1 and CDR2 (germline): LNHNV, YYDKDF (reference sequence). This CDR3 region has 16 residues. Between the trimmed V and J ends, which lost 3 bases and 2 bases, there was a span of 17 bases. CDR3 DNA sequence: TGTGCCACCAGCAGTAGCCTGGGCCGCTCCCCCTACGAGCAGTACTTC. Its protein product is CATSSSLGRSPYEQYF.

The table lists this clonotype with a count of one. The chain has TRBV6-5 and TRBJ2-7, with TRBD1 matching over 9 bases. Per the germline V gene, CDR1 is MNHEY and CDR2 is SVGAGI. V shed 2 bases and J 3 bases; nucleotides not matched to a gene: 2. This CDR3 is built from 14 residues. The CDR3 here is CASSYGDRDYEQYF. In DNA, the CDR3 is TGTGCCAGCAGTTACGGGGACAGGGACTACGAGCAGTACTTC.

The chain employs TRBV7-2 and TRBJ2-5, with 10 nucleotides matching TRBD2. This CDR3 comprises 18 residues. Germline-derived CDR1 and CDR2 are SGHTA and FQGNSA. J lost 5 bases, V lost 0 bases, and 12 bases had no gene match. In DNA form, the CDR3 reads TGTGCCAGCAGCTTAGCCGGCCCAGCGGGGGGGCCTTGGGAGACCCAGTACTTC. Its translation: CASSLAGPAGGPWETQYF.

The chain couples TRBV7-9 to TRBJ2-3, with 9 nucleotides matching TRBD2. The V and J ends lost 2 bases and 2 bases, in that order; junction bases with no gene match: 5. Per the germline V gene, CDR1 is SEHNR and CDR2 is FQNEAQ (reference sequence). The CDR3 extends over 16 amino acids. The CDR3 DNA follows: TGTGCCAGCAGCTTACAAGCGGGGGGAATCACAGATACGCAGTATTTT. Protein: CASSLQAGGITDTQYF.

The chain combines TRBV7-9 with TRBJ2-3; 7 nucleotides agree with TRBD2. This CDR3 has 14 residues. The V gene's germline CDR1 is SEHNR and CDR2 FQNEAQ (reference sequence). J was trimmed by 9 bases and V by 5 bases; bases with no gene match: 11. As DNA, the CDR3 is TGTGCCAGCAGCCCCCCCGCGGGGGTAATCACGCAGTATTTT. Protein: CASSPPAGVITQYF.

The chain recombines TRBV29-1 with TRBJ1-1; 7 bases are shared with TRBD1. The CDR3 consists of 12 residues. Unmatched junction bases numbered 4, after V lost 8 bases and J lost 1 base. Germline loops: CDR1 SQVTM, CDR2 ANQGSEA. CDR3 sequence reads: CSLGTENTEAFF. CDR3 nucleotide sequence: TGCAGCCTTGGGACAGAGAACACTGAAGCTTTCTTT.

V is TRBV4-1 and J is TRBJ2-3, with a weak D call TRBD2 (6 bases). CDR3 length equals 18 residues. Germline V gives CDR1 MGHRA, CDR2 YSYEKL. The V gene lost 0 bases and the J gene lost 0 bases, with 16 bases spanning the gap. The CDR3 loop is CASSQERTSGSSTDTQYF. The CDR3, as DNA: TGCGCCAGCAGCCAAGAAAGAACAAGCGGGTCTAGCACAGATACGCAGTATTTT.

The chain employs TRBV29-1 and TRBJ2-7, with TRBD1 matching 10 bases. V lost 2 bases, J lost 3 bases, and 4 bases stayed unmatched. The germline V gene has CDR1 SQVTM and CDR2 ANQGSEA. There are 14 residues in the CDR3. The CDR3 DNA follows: TGCAGCGTTGAATTCGGGACAGGGGACTACGAGCAGTACTTC. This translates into CSVEFGTGDYEQYF.

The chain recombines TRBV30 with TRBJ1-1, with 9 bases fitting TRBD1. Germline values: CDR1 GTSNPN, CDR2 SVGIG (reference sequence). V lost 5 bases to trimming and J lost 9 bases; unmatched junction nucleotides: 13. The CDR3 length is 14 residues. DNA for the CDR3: TGTGCCTGGGGGGAGTCCCGGGACAGGGTAAAAGCTTTCTTT. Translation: CAWGESRDRVKAFF.

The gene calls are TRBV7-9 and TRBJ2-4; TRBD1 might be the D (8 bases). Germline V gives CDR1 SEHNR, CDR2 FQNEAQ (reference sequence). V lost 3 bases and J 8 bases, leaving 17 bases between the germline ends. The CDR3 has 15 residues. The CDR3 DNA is TGTGCCAGCAGCTTTGGACAGGGAGGGTGGGACATTCAGTACTTC. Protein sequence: CASSFGQGGWDIQYF.